The text below deals with one TCR beta chain. The source of the sample is a study of blood T cell repertoires in COVID-19. Using immunoSEQ multiplex PCR, the repertoire was profiled, and TCRdb retains in-frame clones only, with some absent. Among about 210,000 clones, around 85% were seen once, and the ten largest hold over 2%. The CDR3 sequence is 15 residues long. Trimming removed 3 bases at V and 4 bases at J, with 13 bases between. Germline-derived CDR1 and CDR2 are LNHDA and SQIVND (reference sequence). The TCR comes from a woman between 65 and 79 years old with COVID-19, enrolled during active disease. The rearrangement links TRBV19 to TRBJ2-1; D unclear. The sequenced sample was peripheral blood. The CDR3 DNA reads TGTGCCAGTAGTATGAGTGGAGCCTTTTACAATGAGCAGTTCTTC. Its translation is CASSMSGAFYNEQFF.